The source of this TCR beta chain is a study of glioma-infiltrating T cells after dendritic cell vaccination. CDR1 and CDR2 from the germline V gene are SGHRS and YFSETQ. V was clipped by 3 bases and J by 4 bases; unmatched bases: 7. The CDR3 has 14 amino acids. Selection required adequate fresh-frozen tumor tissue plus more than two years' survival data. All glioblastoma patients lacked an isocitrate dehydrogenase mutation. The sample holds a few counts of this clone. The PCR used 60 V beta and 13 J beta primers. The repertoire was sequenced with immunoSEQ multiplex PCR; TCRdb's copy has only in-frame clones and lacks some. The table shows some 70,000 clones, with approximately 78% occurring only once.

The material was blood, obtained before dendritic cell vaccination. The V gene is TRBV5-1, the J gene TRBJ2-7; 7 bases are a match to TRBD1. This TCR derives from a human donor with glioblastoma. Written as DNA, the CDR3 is TGCGCCAGCAGCTCGACAGGGACCGGGTACGAGCAGTACTTC. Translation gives CASSSTGTGYEQYF.